Each of the 29 T cell receptor beta chains below was sequenced from the same sample in a study of T cell changes during pregnancy in multiple sclerosis. Produced via immunoSEQ multiplex PCR; TCRdb's table is partial and in-frame only. The top ten clones hold about 3% of a sample with around 80,000 clones, about 91% of them seen once. Material: peripheral blood, obtained before pregnancy. The receptors were sampled from a female donor with multiple sclerosis, enrolled in a pregnancy study.

This clone was found once. This chain uses TRBV28 with TRBJ1-1; TRBD1 agrees at 8 bases. The germline CDR1 and CDR2 sequences are MDHEN and SYDVKM. The length of the CDR3 is 16 residues. V shed 5 bases and J 4 bases; nucleotides not matched to a gene: 12. In DNA form, the CDR3 reads TGTGCCAGCAGTGCCCCTCAGGGGGCGAGTAGCACTGAAGCTTTCTTT. Encoded protein: CASSAPQGASSTEAFF.

The chain has TRBV28 and TRBJ2-7; 10 bases are a match to TRBD2. The CDR3 extends over 14 amino acids. Germline CDR1 reads MDHEN; CDR2 reads SYDVKM. V was clipped by 5 bases and J by 7 bases; unmatched bases: 8. The CDR3 loop is CASSPLAGAGEQYF. The CDR3 nucleotides read TGTGCCAGCAGTCCCCTAGCGGGAGCTGGTGAGCAGTACTTC.

The chain combines TRBV6-1 with TRBJ2-1, with 7 nucleotides matching TRBD1. The junction had 6 bases not matched to a gene; V was cut back by 5 bases and J by 8 bases. From germline, CDR1 is MNHNS and CDR2 SASEGT. The CDR3 has 13 residues. The chain's CDR3 is CASSPTGVDEQFF. The CDR3 DNA reads TGTGCCAGCAGTCCCACAGGGGTCGATGAGCAGTTCTTC.

The V call is TRBV5-1, the J call TRBJ2-3, with a weak D call TRBD2 (5 bases). This CDR3 has 16 amino acids. Between the trimmed V and J ends, which lost 1 base and 2 bases, there was a span of 14 bases. CDR1 is SGHRS, CDR2 YFSETQ, per germline. The CDR3 DNA follows: TGCGCCAGCAGCTTGAGTTTGCGGAGGTACACAGATACGCAGTATTTT. Translated, it gives CASSLSLRRYTDTQYF. The full variable domain, with the rest looked up from reference TRBV5-1 and TRBJ2-3, is KAGVTQTPRYLIKTRGQQVTLSCSPISGHRSVSWYQQTPGQGLQFLFEYFSETQRNKGNFPGRFSGRQFSNSRSEMNVSTLELGDSALYLCASSLSLRRYTDTQYFGPGTRLTVL.

V is TRBV29-1 and J is TRBJ2-2; D perhaps matches TRBD2 (6 bases). The V end lost 7 bases, the J end lost 4 bases, and 13 bases lay between the germline ends. This CDR3 region has 13 residues. Germline CDR1 is SQVTM and CDR2 is ANQGSEA. CDR3: CSGGESPTGELFF. CDR3 DNA sequence: TGCAGCGGGGGGGAGTCCCCCACCGGGGAGCTGTTTTTT.

The rearrangement links TRBV6-1 to TRBJ1-5, with D maybe TRBD1 (5 bases). This CDR3 spans 12 amino acids. V was shortened by 10 bases and J by 6 bases, with 13 bases between the two germline ends. Germline V gives CDR1 MNHNS, CDR2 SASEGT. CDR3 sequence: CANGEGTQPQHF. The CDR3 DNA follows: TGTGCCAACGGGGAGGGGACTCAGCCCCAGCATTTT.

A single count supports this clone. The chain uses TRBV11-2 and TRBJ2-1; a possible D gene is TRBD2 (6 bases). V shed 5 bases and J shed 7 bases, with 27 bases lying between them. The CDR3 contains 18 residues. Germline assignment: CDR1 SGHAT and CDR2 FQNNGV. CDR3 sequence reads: CASSRQGASVTLGNEQFF. CDR3 in DNA: TGTGCCAGCAGCCGCCAAGGGGCTAGCGTGACCCTGGGGAATGAGCAGTTCTTC. The full variable domain, completed using reference TRBV11-2 and TRBJ2-1, is EAGVAQSPRYKIIEKRQSVAFWCNPISGHATLYWYQQILGQGPKLLIQFQNNGVVDDSQLPKDRFSAERLKGVDSTLKIQPAKLEDSAVYLCASSRQGASVTLGNEQFFGPGTRLTVL.

The V gene is TRBV28, the J gene TRBJ1-2; 8 positions match TRBD1. The CDR3 is made up of 15 amino acids. The junction had 9 bases not matched to a gene; V was cut back by 1 base and J by 8 bases. Germline loops: CDR1 MDHEN, CDR2 SYDVKM. CDR3 amino acids: CASSLYSSGGKGYTF. The CDR3 nucleotides are TGTGCCAGCAGTTTATACTCATCAGGGGGCAAAGGCTACACCTTC.

The CDR3 here is CSARQTNTEAFF. The DNA of the CDR3 is TGCAGCGCCCGACAGACGAACACTGAAGCTTTCTTT. This sequence joins TRBV29-1 and TRBJ1-1; the D gene is possibly TRBD1 (5 bases). Germline V CDR1 and CDR2: SQVTM, ANQGSEA. Trimming cost V 7 bases and J 1 base, with 10 bases left between them. This CDR3 has 12 residues.

The chain joins TRBV6-5 to TRBJ2-7; D is ambiguous. Trimming cost V 5 bases and J 0 bases, with 11 bases left between them. The V gene's germline CDR1 is MNHEY and CDR2 SVGAGI. This CDR3 contains 14 residues. CDR3: CASSRTRSSYEQYF. The CDR3 region has the DNA TGTGCCAGCAGTCGCACGAGGAGCTCCTACGAGCAGTACTTC.

The V call is TRBV5-6, the J call TRBJ2-7; 8 nucleotides match TRBD2. This CDR3 has 14 residues. Germline V gene lookup returns CDR1 SGHDT and CDR2 YYEEEE. J gave up 4 bases and V 1 base, and 4 bases lay outside the gene matches. In nucleotides, the CDR3 is TGTGCCAGCAGCTTGTTAGCGGGAAGGTACGAGCAGTACTTC. Amino acid sequence: CASSLLAGRYEQYF.

V usage is TRBV5-4 and J usage is TRBJ2-1, with TRBD2 matching over 7 bases. The V gene's germline CDR1 is SGHNT and CDR2 YYREEE (reference sequence). CDR3 length: 15 amino acids. With 0 bases clipped from V and 6 bases from J, the junction kept 6 bases outside the gene matches. The CDR3 here is CASSLDPGGSNEQFF. In nucleotides, the CDR3 is TGTGCCAGCAGCTTGGACCCGGGAGGAAGCAATGAGCAGTTCTTC.

With regard to this clone: This specimen includes other DNA sequences encoding the same CDR3. This rearrangement joins TRBV19 to TRBJ1-1; D call uncertain. Between the trimmed V and J ends, which lost 2 bases and 2 bases, there was a span of 6 bases. Germline V lookup: CDR1 LNHDA, CDR2 SQIVND (reference sequence). This CDR3 has 13 amino acids. The CDR3 bases are TGTGCCAGTAGTATACAGAAAAACACTGAAGCTTTCTTT. Its protein is CASSIQKNTEAFF.

The rearrangement joins TRBV5-4 to TRBJ2-7; 10 bases line up with TRBD2. Germline CDR1 reads SGHNT; CDR2 reads YYREEE (reference sequence). CDR3 length: 17 amino acids. V lost 4 bases and J lost 0; bases outside the gene matches: 10. This chain's CDR3 is CASSPPRLAGNSYEQYF. The CDR3 DNA follows: TGTGCCAGCAGCCCGCCCCGACTAGCGGGTAACTCCTACGAGCAGTACTTC.

V usage is TRBV28 and J usage is TRBJ1-3; D is possibly TRBD1 (6 bases). From germline, CDR1 is MDHEN and CDR2 SYDVKM. The CDR3 has 15 residues. V lost 6 bases, J lost 2 bases, and 14 bases lay in between. The CDR3 DNA reads TGTGCCAGCAGCCTGCTACAGGGACCTGGAAACACCATATATTTT. The encoded protein is CASSLLQGPGNTIYF. The variable domain in full, with the rest retrieved from reference TRBV28 and TRBJ1-3, is DVKVTQSSRYLVKRTGEKVFLECVQDMDHENMFWYRQDPGLGLRLIYFSYDVKMKEKGDIPEGYSVSREKKERFSLILESASTNQTSMYLCASSLLQGPGNTIYFGEGSWLTVV.

The chain recombines TRBV27 with TRBJ1-5; D may be TRBD1 (5 bases). V was shortened by 2 bases and J by 6 bases, with 11 bases between the two germline ends. Germline assignment: CDR1 MNHEY and CDR2 SMNVEV (reference sequence). The CDR3 loop spans 14 amino acids. As DNA, the CDR3 is TGTGCCAGCAGTTTAATTGGACACGGTCAGCCCCAGCATTTT. It encodes CASSLIGHGQPQHF.

This chain connects TRBV5-1 to TRBJ2-3; 7 bases fit TRBD1. The V and J ends lost 1 base and 1 base, in that order; junction bases with no gene match: 9. Germline CDR1 SGHRS, CDR2 YFSETQ. The CDR3 extends over 17 amino acids. Written as DNA, the CDR3 is TGCGCCAGCAGCTTGTGGCCTGACAGGGTGGGCACAGATACGCAGTATTTT. This encodes CASSLWPDRVGTDTQYF.

This clone has a single count. The rearrangement links TRBV5-1 to TRBJ2-1; D possibly corresponds to TRBD2 (5 bases). The V and J ends lost 0 bases and 8 bases respectively, with 21 bases between them. Germline CDR1 SGHRS, CDR2 YFSETQ. The CDR3 has 17 amino acids. The DNA for the CDR3 is TGCGCCAGCAGCTTGGCCGGGTCGGGGAGACCTGGCGATGAGCAGTTCTTC. Translation: CASSLAGSGRPGDEQFF.

The rearrangement links TRBV9 to TRBJ2-3; TRBD2 matches at 12 bases. Trimming took 7 bases from V and 4 from J; bases not matched to a gene: 10. Germline loops: CDR1 SGDLS, CDR2 YYNGEE. The CDR3 totals 16 residues. CDR3 coding DNA: TGTGCCAGCTCAGACCTAGCGGGAGGGCCCGCAGATACGCAGTATTTT. This encodes CASSDLAGGPADTQYF.

The CDR3 loop reads CASSRGQGNQPQHF. CDR3 coding DNA: TGTGCCAGTAGTAGGGGACAGGGAAATCAGCCCCAGCATTTT. The chain employs TRBV19 and TRBJ1-5, with TRBD1 matching over 9 bases. The V gene's germline CDR1 is LNHDA and CDR2 SQIVND (reference sequence). The CDR3 loop spans 14 amino acids. Trimming took 4 bases from V and 4 from J; bases not matched to a gene: 2.

The chain couples TRBV6-1 to TRBJ1-5, with D tentatively TRBD1 (6 bases). CDR3 length equals 13 residues. V lost 8 bases and J 0 bases, leaving 8 bases between the germline ends. Per the germline V gene, CDR1 is MNHNS and CDR2 is SASEGT. The CDR3 reads CASGQSSNQPQHF. In DNA form, the CDR3 reads TGTGCCAGCGGACAGTCTAGCAATCAGCCCCAGCATTTT.

The chain has TRBV10-3 and TRBJ2-3; 8 positions agree with TRBD1. CDR1 is ENHRY, CDR2 SYGVKD, per germline. The CDR3 totals 14 residues. V was clipped by 6 bases and J by 1 base; unmatched bases: 3. The CDR3 DNA sequence: TGTGCCATCAGGCTGGGACAGGGCACAGATACGCAGTATTTT. It specifies CAIRLGQGTDTQYF.

The chain couples TRBV7-9 to TRBJ1-5, with no clear D. Trimming pared 5 bases from V and 0 bases from J, leaving 2 bases between. Per germline, CDR1 SEHNR and CDR2 FQNEAQ (reference sequence). The CDR3 consists of 12 residues. Here the CDR3 reads CASSRSNQPQHF. The DNA of the CDR3 is TGTGCCAGCAGCCGTAGCAATCAGCCCCAGCATTTT.

This chain joins TRBV27 and TRBJ2-7; 7 nucleotides match TRBD1. Germline V lookup: CDR1 MNHEY, CDR2 SMNVEV (reference sequence). V shed 5 bases, J shed 2 bases, and the junction held 6 bases outside the gene matches. The CDR3 loop spans 14 amino acids. As DNA, the CDR3 is TGTGCCAGCAGTGTGCGACAGGGCACCTACGAGCAGTACTTC. It specifies CASSVRQGTYEQYF.

Only one count was recorded for this clone. The genes are TRBV7-3 and TRBJ2-7; maybe TRBD2 (6 bases). This CDR3 has 15 amino acids. V gave up 1 base and J gave up 1 base, with 11 bases separating them. Per the germline V gene, CDR1 is SGHTA and CDR2 is FQGTGA. CDR3 nucleotides: TGTGCCAGCAGCTTAAACGGTGCGGGGTCCTACGAGCAGTACTTC. Protein: CASSLNGAGSYEQYF.

The chain joins TRBV2 to TRBJ2-3, with D maybe TRBD2 (5 bases). The CDR3 loop spans 16 amino acids. Trimming removed 5 bases at V and 3 bases at J, with 18 bases between. The V gene's germline CDR1 is SNHLY and CDR2 FYNNEI. The CDR3 DNA reads TGTGCCAGCAGTCTTGGGCCGGGATTCCAAACAGATACGCAGTATTTT. This sequence encodes CASSLGPGFQTDTQYF.

CDR3 DNA sequence: TGTGCCAGCAGTCAGGACAGTTATGGCTACACCTTC. Translation gives CASSQDSYGYTF. The chain joins TRBV28 to TRBJ1-2; D may be TRBD1 (6 bases). The V and J ends lost 5 bases and 5 bases respectively, with 9 bases between them. The germline V gene has CDR1 MDHEN and CDR2 SYDVKM. The CDR3 loop spans 12 amino acids.

The chain employs TRBV6-6 and TRBJ1-2; 7 bases agree with TRBD1. The CDR3 covers 15 residues. CDR1 MNHNY and CDR2 SVGAGI come from the germline V gene (reference sequence). The ends lost 7 bases at V and 1 base at J; junction bases unmatched: 9. In DNA form, the CDR3 reads TGTGCCAGCACCCAGGGGGGCAGGGGTAACTATGGCTACACCTTC. Its translation: CASTQGGRGNYGYTF.

The chain joins TRBV4-1 to TRBJ2-3, with 7 bases lining up with TRBD2. The CDR3 has 16 amino acids. The junction had 8 bases not matched to a gene; V was cut back by 1 base and J by 4 bases. Germline V lookup: CDR1 MGHRA, CDR2 YSYEKL. The CDR3 region has the DNA TGCGCCAGCAGCCAAGGTACAGCGGGAAGGTCAGATACGCAGTATTTT. It encodes CASSQGTAGRSDTQYF.